The text below deals with one T cell receptor (beta chain). The antigen remains unidentified. This entry belongs to a study of siplizumab effects on memory and regulatory T cells. General study findings and limits: For mappable alloreactive CD4+ clones, the mean Treg-derived fraction was around 64% with siplizumab and approximately 27% in controls. Only a minor fraction of alloreactive clones mapped to unstimulated subsets. Alloreactive sequences from unstimulated CD4+ memory cells fell significantly with siplizumab. Memory cells seemed less diverse than naive T cells, which also seemed major contributors to the alloresponse.

CDR3 size: 17 residues. The germline V and J ends were trimmed by 2 bases and 2 bases, with 17 bases remaining between them. Germline loops: CDR1 LNHDA, CDR2 SQIVND (reference sequence). Method: immunoSEQ multiplex PCR; TCRdb's copy keeps in-frame clones and lacks some. This table holds about 100,000 clones, around 90% found once. This receptor was identified in a human donor in good health. The sample was Tregs sorted from blood. This chain uses TRBV19 with TRBJ2-3, with D possibly being TRBD2 (5 bases). Written as DNA, the CDR3 is TGTGCCAGTAGTATATCCCCGAGGGCTAGCATCACAGATACGCAGTATTTT. Translating gives CASSISPRASITDTQYF.